The clone carrying this T cell receptor (beta chain) was counted only a few times. Its target is not known. Each CDR3 protein is one row after TCRdb ran MiXCR on the RACE reads. The sample shows 150,000 to 200,000 distinct CDR3 sequences, 25% to 35% of them seen only once. Time point noted: pre-sensitization, week 0. As to treatment: therapeutic diphenylcyclopropenone sensitization with weekly scalp DPC. This sample is part of a study of human T cells and chemical hapten exposure. The study's findings and limits: No shift was seen in TCRs above 1 in 1000 frequency with DPC sensitization.

Trimming removed 2 bases at V and 8 bases at J, with 15 bases between. CDR1 is KGHSH, CDR2 LQKENI, per germline. This CDR3 contains 14 residues. This sequence was found in a woman aged 30 to 39 with alopecia areata. Some clones in this sample may be carry-over from other donors' samples. Sequences were derived from whole blood, sampled in connection with sensitization to the hapten diphenylcyclopropenone (DPC). The V call is TRBV18, the J call TRBJ1-1, with D hard to call. CDR3: CASSPFDGGLEAFF. The CDR3 region has the DNA TGTGCCAGCTCACCATTCGACGGAGGCCTAGAAGCTTTCTTT.